This T cell receptor (beta chain) emerged from a study of T cell changes during pregnancy in multiple sclerosis. This CDR3 is 15 amino acids long. V gave up 4 bases and J gave up 5 bases, with 15 bases separating them. From germline, CDR1 is SGHNT and CDR2 YYREEE (reference sequence). Using immunoSEQ multiplex PCR, the repertoire was profiled, and TCRdb retains in-frame clones only, with some absent. The sample yields approximately 21,000 clones, 70% to 90% seen once. This clonotype was sampled from a female donor in good health, enrolled as a control in a pregnancy study. The chain couples TRBV5-4 to TRBJ2-2; possible D gene TRBD2, 5 bases. The source material was CD8+ T cells from peripheral blood mononuclear cells, sampled in the first trimester of pregnancy. The CDR3 sequence is CASSGSGTQTGELFF. The CDR3 nucleotides are TGTGCCAGCAGCGGGTCGGGAACCCAGACCGGGGAGCTGTTTTTT.